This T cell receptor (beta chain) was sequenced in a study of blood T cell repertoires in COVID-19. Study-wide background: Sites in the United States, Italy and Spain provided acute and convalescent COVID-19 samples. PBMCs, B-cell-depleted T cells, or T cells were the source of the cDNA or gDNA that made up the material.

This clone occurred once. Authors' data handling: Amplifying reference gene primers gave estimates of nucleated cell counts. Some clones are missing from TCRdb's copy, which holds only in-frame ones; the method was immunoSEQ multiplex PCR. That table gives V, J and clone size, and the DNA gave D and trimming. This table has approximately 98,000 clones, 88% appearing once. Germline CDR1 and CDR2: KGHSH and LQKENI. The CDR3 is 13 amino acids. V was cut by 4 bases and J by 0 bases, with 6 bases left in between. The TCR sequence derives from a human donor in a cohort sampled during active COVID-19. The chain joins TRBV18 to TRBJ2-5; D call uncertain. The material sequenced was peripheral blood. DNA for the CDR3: TGTGCCAGCTCACTCCAGAACCAAGAGACCCAGTACTTC. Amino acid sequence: CASSLQNQETQYF.